This TCR beta chain originates from a study of PD-L1 blockade in urothelial cancer. Looking at the study overall: Administration of atezolizumab to patients began at some point between 2014 and 2016, at 1,200 mg intravenously every 3 weeks. Males with bladder-origin urothelial cancer constituted about nine tenths of the roughly 29 patients. Patients arrived having already received 0 to 3 prior chemotherapy regimens.

Time point of the sample: pretreatment peripheral blood. TCRdb's table, derived via immunoSEQ multiplex PCR, lists solely in-frame clones and lacks some. There are roughly 120,000 clones in the sample; 70% to 85% occur only once, and 3.2% lies in the top ten. The CDR3 spans 14 residues. The germline V gene has CDR1 MNHNS and CDR2 SASEGT. The J segment lost 7 bases and the V segment lost 6 bases, leaving 9 bases of the junction unmatched. The starting material was PBMCs, obtained around atezolizumab (anti-PD-L1) treatment. The V gene is TRBV6-1, the J gene TRBJ1-5, with 7 bases lining up with TRBD1. This receptor was identified in a man in his fifties with urothelial cancer. The CDR3 loop reads CASSQEDRRQPQHF. The CDR3, as DNA: TGTGCCAGCAGCCAAGAGGACAGGCGACAGCCCCAGCATTTT.